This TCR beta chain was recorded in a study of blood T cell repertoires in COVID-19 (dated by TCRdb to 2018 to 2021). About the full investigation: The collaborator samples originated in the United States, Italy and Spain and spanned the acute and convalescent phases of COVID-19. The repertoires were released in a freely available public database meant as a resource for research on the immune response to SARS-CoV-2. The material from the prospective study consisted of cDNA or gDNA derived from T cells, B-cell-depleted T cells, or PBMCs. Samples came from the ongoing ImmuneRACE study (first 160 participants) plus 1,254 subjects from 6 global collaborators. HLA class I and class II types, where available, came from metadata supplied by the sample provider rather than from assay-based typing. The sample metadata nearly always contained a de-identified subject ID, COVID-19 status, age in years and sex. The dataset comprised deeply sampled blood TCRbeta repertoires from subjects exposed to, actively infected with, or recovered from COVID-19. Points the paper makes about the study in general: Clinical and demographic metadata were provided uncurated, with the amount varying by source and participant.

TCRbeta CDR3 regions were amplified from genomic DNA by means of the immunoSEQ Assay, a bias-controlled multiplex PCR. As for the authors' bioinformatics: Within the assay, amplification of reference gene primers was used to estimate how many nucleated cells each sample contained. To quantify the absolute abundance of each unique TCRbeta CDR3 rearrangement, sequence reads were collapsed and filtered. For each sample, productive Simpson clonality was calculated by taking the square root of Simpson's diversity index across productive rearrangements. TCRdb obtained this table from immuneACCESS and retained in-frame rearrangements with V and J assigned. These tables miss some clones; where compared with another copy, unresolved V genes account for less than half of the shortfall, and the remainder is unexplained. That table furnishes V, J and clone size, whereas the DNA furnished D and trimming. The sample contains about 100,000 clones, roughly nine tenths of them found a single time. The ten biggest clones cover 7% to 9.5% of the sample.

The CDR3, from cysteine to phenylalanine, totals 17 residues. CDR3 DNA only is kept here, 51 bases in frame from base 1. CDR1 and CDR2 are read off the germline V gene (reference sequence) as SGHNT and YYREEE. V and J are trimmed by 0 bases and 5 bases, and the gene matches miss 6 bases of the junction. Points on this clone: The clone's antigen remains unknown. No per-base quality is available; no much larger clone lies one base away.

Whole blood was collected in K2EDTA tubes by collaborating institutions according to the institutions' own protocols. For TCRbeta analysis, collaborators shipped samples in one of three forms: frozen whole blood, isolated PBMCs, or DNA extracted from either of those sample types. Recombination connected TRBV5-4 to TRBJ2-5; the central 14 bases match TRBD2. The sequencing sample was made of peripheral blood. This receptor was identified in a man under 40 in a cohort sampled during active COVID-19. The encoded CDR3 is CASSLAGTSGGPETQYF. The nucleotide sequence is TGTGCCAGCAGCTTGGCCGGGACTAGCGGGGGTCCGGAGACCCAGTACTTC. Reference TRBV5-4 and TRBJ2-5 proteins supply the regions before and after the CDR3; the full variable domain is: ETGVTQSPTHLIKTRGQQVTLRCSSQSGHNTVSWYQQALGQGPQFIFQYYREEENGRGNFPPRFSGLQFPNYSSELNVNALELDDSALYLCASSLAGTSGGPETQYFGPGTRLLVL.